This T cell receptor (beta chain) was identified during a study of T-cell reconstitution after alpha-beta-depleted transplantation in children. Ten or more counts support this clonotype. The CDR3 covers 13 residues. Unmatched junction bases numbered 8, after V lost 7 bases and J lost 7 bases. In germline, CDR1 is MNHNY, CDR2 SVGAGI (reference sequence). As it was prepared, the TCRbeta library received unique molecular identifiers. In TCRdb, the PCR reads were re-called with MiXCR into one record per CDR3 protein. Of around 450,000 distinct CDR3 sequences listed, roughly a tenth are singletons. The clonotype originates from a child aged 2-15 years with inherited bone marrow failure, due to receive a stem cell transplant. The chain links TRBV6-6 to TRBJ1-2, with TRBD1 matching 8 bases. The sample here was PBMCs, taken before TCRalphabeta/CD19-depleted stem cell transplant. The DNA for the CDR3 is TGTGCCAGCAAATTGACAGGGGCGGGTGGCTACACCTTC. This codes for CASKLTGAGGYTF.